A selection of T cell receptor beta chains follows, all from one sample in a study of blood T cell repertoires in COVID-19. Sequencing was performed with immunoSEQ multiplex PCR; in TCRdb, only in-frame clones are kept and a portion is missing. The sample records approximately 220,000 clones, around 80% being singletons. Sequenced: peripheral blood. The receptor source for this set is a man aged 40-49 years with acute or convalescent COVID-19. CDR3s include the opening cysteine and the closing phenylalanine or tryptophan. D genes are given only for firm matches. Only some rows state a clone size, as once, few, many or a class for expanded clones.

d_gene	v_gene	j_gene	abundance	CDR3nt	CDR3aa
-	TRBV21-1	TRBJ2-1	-	TGTGCCAGCAGCAAAGGTTTAGACGGGTTCAGCTCTAATGAGCAGTTCTTC	CASSKGLDGFSSNEQFF
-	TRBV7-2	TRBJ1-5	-	TGTGCCAGCAGCTACGGGGGGGATCAGCCCCAGCATTTT	CASSYGGDQPQHF
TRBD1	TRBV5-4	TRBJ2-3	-	TGTGCCAGCAGCCAAGACAGGGTTAGGAGCACAGATACGCAGTATTTT	CASSQDRVRSTDTQYF
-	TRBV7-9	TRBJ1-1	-	TGTGCCAGCAGCTTAGCGGGCGGGTGGAGGGCTTTCTTT	CASSLAGGWRAFF
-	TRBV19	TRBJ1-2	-	TGTGCCAGTAGTACCAGACAGGAGCTCTATGGCTACACCTTC	CASSTRQELYGYTF
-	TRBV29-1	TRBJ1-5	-	TGCAGCGTTGAAGAAGGAGGTCAGCCCCAGCATTTT	CSVEEGGQPQHF
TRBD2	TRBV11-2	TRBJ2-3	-	TGTGCCAGCAGCTTACAAGCGGGAGGGCGGGGAGATACGCAGTATTTT	CASSLQAGGRGDTQYF
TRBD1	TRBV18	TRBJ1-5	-	TGTGCCAGCTCCCAATCGGGACAGGGCTCCGGGGCCCAGCATTTT	CASSQSGQGSGAQHF
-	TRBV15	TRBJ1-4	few	TGTGCCACCGAATCGGGAGGGCGCGATGAAAAACTGTTTTTT	CATESGGRDEKLFF
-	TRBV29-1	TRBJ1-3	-	TGCAGCGGTGGGAGTTCCTCTGGAAACACCATATATTTT	CSGGSSSGNTIYF
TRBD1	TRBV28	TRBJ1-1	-	TGTGCCAGCAGTTCGATCGGGACAGGGATTAACACTGAAGCTTTCTTT	CASSSIGTGINTEAFF
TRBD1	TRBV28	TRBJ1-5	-	TGTGCCAGCAGTTTACGAACAGGGGTTTCCATCAATCAGCCCCAGCATTTT	CASSLRTGVSINQPQHF
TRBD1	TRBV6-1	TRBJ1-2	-	TGTGCCAGCAGTGACTATTCTACACCGGACAGGTTTAACTATGGCTACACCTTC	CASSDYSTPDRFNYGYTF
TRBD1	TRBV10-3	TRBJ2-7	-	TGTGCCACGGGCGGGACAGGACTCGGCGAGCAGTACTTC	CATGGTGLGEQYF
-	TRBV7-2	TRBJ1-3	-	TGTGCCAGCAGCTTCCGGTTCTCTGGAAACACCATATATTTT	CASSFRFSGNTIYF
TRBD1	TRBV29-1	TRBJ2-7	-	TGCAGCGTTGAAGATCCCAAGAGAGGGACAGCGTACTTC	CSVEDPKRGTAYF
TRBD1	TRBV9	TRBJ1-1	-	TGTGCCAGCAGCGTACAGGGGGGAGTTCACACTGAAGCTTTCTTT	CASSVQGGVHTEAFF